These 9 T cell receptor beta chains were sequenced from one sample in a study of shared clonotypes between healthy human individuals. Assay: immunoSEQ multiplex PCR; the TCRdb copy retains only in-frame clones and omits some. The sample consists of around 700,000 clones, 90% to 95% of them appearing once. Terminally differentiated effector memory CD45RA+ cells were excluded from the naive CD8 cells, which were CD45RO-negative and positively selected for CCR7. Sequenced sample: naive CD8+ T cells sorted from blood. The receptors were gathered from a man in his thirties or forties in good health.

The gene calls are TRBV28 and TRBJ2-4, with 9 positions matching TRBD2. V lost 5 bases and J lost 2; bases outside the gene matches: 4. The length of the CDR3 is 15 residues. The germline CDR1 and CDR2 sequences are MDHEN and SYDVKM. In DNA, the CDR3 is TGTGCCAGCAGTCGAGCGGGAGGATCCAAAAACATTCAGTACTTC. It yields the protein CASSRAGGSKNIQYF.

The rearrangement links TRBV13 to TRBJ1-1; no reliable D call. Germline loops: CDR1 PRHDT, CDR2 FYEKMQ (reference sequence). This CDR3 is 14 amino acids long. V lost 5 bases, J lost 1 base, and 11 bases lay in between. The CDR3 DNA sequence: TGTGCCAGCAGCGAACTGACCGGGAACACTGAAGCTTTCTTT. It translates to CASSELTGNTEAFF.

V usage is TRBV10-3 and J usage is TRBJ2-7; TRBD2 matches at 9 bases. With V trimmed by 8 bases and J by 4 bases, 6 bases remained unmatched. The V gene's germline CDR1 is ENHRY and CDR2 SYGVKD. The CDR3 loop spans 13 amino acids. CDR3 sequence: CAIPSGRQYEQYF. The DNA for the CDR3 is TGTGCCATCCCCAGCGGGAGGCAATACGAGCAGTACTTC.

The chain is built from TRBV2 and TRBJ2-1; D possibly corresponds to TRBD2 (6 bases). V was clipped by 9 bases and J by 2 bases, with 17 bases between them. The length of the CDR3 is 15 residues. From germline, CDR1 is SNHLY and CDR2 FYNNEI. CDR3 protein: CASPGGDGTYNEQFF. CDR3 nucleotides: TGTGCCAGTCCAGGAGGGGACGGGACCTACAATGAGCAGTTCTTC.

The rearrangement uses TRBV11-2 and TRBJ2-1; no firm D call. This CDR3 has 13 residues. Germline values: CDR1 SGHAT, CDR2 FQNNGV. V lost 3 bases, J lost 15 bases, and 18 bases lay in between. The CDR3 DNA reads as TGTGCCAGCAGCTTTCGGACCGACGTCGACCCGTTCTTC. Translated, it gives CASSFRTDVDPFF. The whole variable domain, remainder taken from reference TRBV11-2 and TRBJ2-1, is EAGVAQSPRYKIIEKRQSVAFWCNPISGHATLYWYQQILGQGPKLLIQFQNNGVVDDSQLPKDRFSAERLKGVDSTLKIQPAKLEDSAVYLCASSFRTDVDPFFGPGTRLTVL.

The chain links TRBV10-3 to TRBJ2-2; the match to TRBD2 covers 13 bases. This CDR3 is 18 amino acids long. The germline CDR1 and CDR2 sequences are ENHRY and SYGVKD. The J segment lost 4 bases and the V segment lost 9 bases, leaving 14 bases of the junction unmatched. CDR3 residues: CAIRRLAGGKYGTGELFF. CDR3 nucleotide sequence: TGTGCCATTCGAAGACTAGCGGGAGGAAAGTATGGCACCGGGGAGCTGTTTTTT.

CDR3 sequence reads: CASSLGTSGSSYEQYF. The DNA of the CDR3 is TGTGCCAGCAGCTTAGGGACTAGCGGGAGCTCCTACGAGCAGTACTTC. The chain couples TRBV7-2 to TRBJ2-7; 13 bases map to TRBD2. This CDR3 is 16 amino acids long. Germline V gene lookup returns CDR1 SGHTA and CDR2 FQGNSA. V dropped 1 base and J dropped 0; count of bases not matched to a gene: 0.

Written as DNA, the CDR3 is TGTGCCAGCAGTTACTCGGGGGGATCTGGAAACACCATATATTTT. Protein product: CASSYSGGSGNTIYF. The rearrangement joins TRBV6-5 to TRBJ1-3; the D gene is possibly TRBD1 (5 bases). This CDR3 contains 15 residues. Germline assignment: CDR1 MNHEY and CDR2 SVGAGI. The germline V and J ends were trimmed by 0 bases and 1 base, with 7 bases remaining between them.

V and J are TRBV11-2 and TRBJ2-2; 11 nucleotides agree with TRBD2. The CDR3 spans 16 residues. V gave up 5 bases and J gave up 1 base; unmatched junction bases: 3. Germline V gene lookup returns CDR1 SGHAT and CDR2 FQNNGV. The CDR3 region is CASSPGLAGNTGELFF. CDR3 nucleotide sequence: TGTGCCAGCAGCCCCGGACTAGCGGGGAACACCGGGGAGCTGTTTTTT.